The clone carrying this T cell receptor beta chain was observed many times. Time point in this sample: technical triplicate 1. This sample is drawn from a study of neurological immune-mediated disorders. Each CDR3 protein gets one entry after TCRdb re-called the 5' RACE reads with MiXCR. The sample includes 20,000 to 25,000 distinct CDR3 sequences, roughly 13% of them seen just once. V shed 2 bases, J shed 1 base, and the junction held 4 bases outside the gene matches. The CDR3 runs 14 residues. Germline V gene sequence: CDR1 DFQATT, CDR2 SNEGSKA (reference sequence). The receptor comes from a female donor with HTLV-1-associated myelopathy (HAM/TSP). Source material: CD4+ T cells from blood. The gene calls are TRBV20-1 and TRBJ2-7; 8 bases are shared with TRBD2. DNA of the CDR3: TGCAGTGCTAGACGGGGGGGGAGTTCCTACGAGCAGTACTTC. This encodes CSARRGGSSYEQYF.